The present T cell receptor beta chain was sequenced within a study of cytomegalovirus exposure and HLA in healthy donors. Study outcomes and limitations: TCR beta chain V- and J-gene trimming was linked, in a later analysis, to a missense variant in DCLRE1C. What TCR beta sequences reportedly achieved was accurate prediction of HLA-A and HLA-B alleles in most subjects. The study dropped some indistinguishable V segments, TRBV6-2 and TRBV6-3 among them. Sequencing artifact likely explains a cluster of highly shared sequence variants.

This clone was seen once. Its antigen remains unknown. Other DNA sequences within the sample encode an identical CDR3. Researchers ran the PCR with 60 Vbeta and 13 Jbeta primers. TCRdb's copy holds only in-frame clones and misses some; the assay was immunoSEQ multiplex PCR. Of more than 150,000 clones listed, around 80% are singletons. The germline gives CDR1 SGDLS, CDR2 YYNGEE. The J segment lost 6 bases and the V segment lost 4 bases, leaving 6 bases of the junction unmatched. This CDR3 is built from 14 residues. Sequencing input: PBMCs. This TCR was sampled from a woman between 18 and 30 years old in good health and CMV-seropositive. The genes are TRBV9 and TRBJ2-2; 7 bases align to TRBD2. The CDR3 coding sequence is TGTGCCAGCAGCCCGAGACGGGGGGCCGGGGAGCTGTTTTTT. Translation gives CASSPRRGAGELFF. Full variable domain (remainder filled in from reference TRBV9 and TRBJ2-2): DSGVTQTPKHLITATGQRVTLRCSPRSGDLSVYWYQQSLDQGLQFLIQYYNGEERAKGNILERFSAQQFPDLHSELNLSSLELGDSALYFCASSPRRGAGELFFGEGSRLTVL.